A selection of T cell receptor beta chains follows, all from one sample in a study of blood T cell repertoires in COVID-19. The method was immunoSEQ multiplex PCR; TCRdb's version includes in-frame clones alone and lacks a portion of them. The table has approximately 180,000 clones, approximately 83% seen once; the top ten hold about 3.3%. Input material: peripheral blood. These TCRs come from a man in his 60s with acute or convalescent COVID-19. Each CDR3 is given with its conserved first and last residue. The order of the fields is D gene, clone size, J gene, V gene, CDR3 protein, CDR3 DNA. A D gene is named only where the DNA matches it firmly. Part of the rows lack a size; the others show once, few, many or a class for expanded clones.

NA,NA,TRBJ1-1,TRBV19,CATEGGAEVNTEAFF,TGTGCCACCGAGGGAGGGGCGGAGGTGAACACTGAAGCTTTCTTT
NA,NA,TRBJ1-4,TRBV6-4,CASSAGHAGNEKLFF,TGTGCCAGCAGTGCGGGCCATGCGGGCAATGAAAAACTGTTTTTT
NA,NA,TRBJ2-1,TRBV11-2,CASSLDRASVQFF,TGTGCCAGCAGCTTAGATCGAGCATCGGTGCAGTTCTTC
TRBD2,once,TRBJ2-7,TRBV7-9,CASSLSGGPYEQYF,TGTGCCAGCAGCCTTAGCGGGGGACCCTACGAGCAGTACTTC
TRBD2,NA,TRBJ2-4,TRBV7-2,CASSPRTSGVLAKNIQYF,TGTGCCAGCAGCCCTAGGACTAGCGGAGTTCTAGCCAAAAACATTCAGTACTTC
NA,few,TRBJ2-1,TRBV7-8,CASSPANPGLSEFF,TGTGCCAGCAGCCCTGCTAACCCGGGACTGTCGGAGTTCTTC
NA,NA,TRBJ2-7,TRBV28,CASSLLGRGFEQYF,TGTGCCAGCAGTTTACTCGGGAGAGGTTTCGAGCAGTACTTC
TRBD2,NA,TRBJ2-5,TRBV28,CASSFEGSGSRKTQYF,TGTGCCAGCAGTTTCGAAGGTAGCGGGAGTAGGAAGACCCAGTACTTC
NA,NA,TRBJ2-2,TRBV11-3,CASSYSTGELFF,TGTGCCAGCAGCTATTCGACCGGGGAGCTGTTTTTT
TRBD1,NA,TRBJ1-1,TRBV7-8,CASSLGTANTEAFF,TGTGCCAGCAGCTTGGGGACAGCGAACACTGAAGCTTTCTTT
NA,NA,TRBJ1-2,TRBV5-8,CASSLGYGYTF,TGTGCCAGCAGCCTCGGCTATGGCTACACCTTC
TRBD1,NA,TRBJ1-1,TRBV7-9,CASSLQGAPTEAFF,TGTGCCAGCAGCTTGCAGGGGGCGCCGACTGAAGCTTTCTTT
NA,NA,TRBJ2-3,TRBV27,CASSSGKWADTQYF,TGTGCCAGCAGTTCAGGGAAATGGGCAGATACGCAGTATTTT
TRBD2,NA,TRBJ2-3,TRBV4-2,CASSPRTGTSGRAADTQYF,TGTGCCAGCAGCCCCCGGACCGGGACTAGCGGGAGAGCCGCAGATACGCAGTATTTT
TRBD2,NA,TRBJ2-7,TRBV2,CASKGSGTSGSKEYF,TGTGCCAGCAAAGGCTCGGGGACTAGCGGGAGTAAAGAGTACTTC
TRBD2,NA,TRBJ2-5,TRBV7-8,CASSWGLDQETQYF,TGTGCCAGCAGCTGGGGACTAGACCAAGAGACCCAGTACTTC
NA,NA,TRBJ2-7,TRBV28,CASSSGTSLRIEQYF,TGTGCCAGCAGTTCCGGGACATCCCTGAGAATTGAGCAGTACTTC
TRBD1,NA,TRBJ1-5,TRBV28,CASSLRGLNQPQHF,TGTGCCAGCAGTTTAAGGGGGCTCAATCAGCCCCAGCATTTT
TRBD1,NA,TRBJ1-4,TRBV5-1,CASSGQGVTNEKLFF,TGCGCCAGCAGTGGACAGGGGGTGACTAATGAAAAACTGTTTTTT
TRBD1,NA,TRBJ1-6,TRBV6-5,CASSRKQGTGSPLHF,TGTGCCAGCAGTCGTAAACAGGGGACGGGATCACCCCTCCACTTT
TRBD2,NA,TRBJ2-7,TRBV5-6,CASSIRTSGSSYEQYF,TGTGCCAGCAGCATCCGGACTAGCGGAAGCTCCTACGAGCAGTACTTC
NA,NA,TRBJ1-1,TRBV7-8,CASSLSTAPPSTEAFF,TGTGCCAGCAGCTTATCGACAGCCCCGCCGAGTACTGAAGCTTTCTTT
TRBD1,NA,TRBJ1-5,TRBV5-8,CASSLGGAGQPQHF,TGTGCCAGCAGCTTAGGGGGCGCGGGGCAGCCCCAGCATTTT
NA,once,TRBJ2-5,TRBV28,CASSLRDWYQETQYF,TGTGCCAGCAGTCTCCGGGATTGGTACCAAGAGACCCAGTACTTC
TRBD1,once,TRBJ2-5,TRBV7-2,CASSLLQGARLETQYF,TGTGCCAGCAGCCTACTACAGGGGGCGCGATTAGAGACCCAGTACTTC
TRBD1,NA,TRBJ2-2,TRBV3-1/TRBV3-2,CASSGTGDHGELFF,TGTGCCAGCAGCGGGACAGGGGATCACGGGGAGCTGTTTTTT
TRBD1,NA,TRBJ2-2,TRBV4-2,CASSQETGTYTGELFF,TGTGCCAGCAGCCAAGAGACAGGGACCTACACCGGGGAGCTGTTTTTT
TRBD1,NA,TRBJ2-1,TRBV24-1,CATSDADRWNEQFF,TGTGCCACCAGTGACGCGGACAGGTGGAATGAGCAGTTCTTC
TRBD2,NA,TRBJ2-7,TRBV6-5,CASTATSGSSYEQYF,TGTGCCAGCACCGCTACTAGCGGAAGCTCCTACGAGCAGTACTTC
TRBD2,NA,TRBJ2-3,TRBV6-1,CASSEDPRGGTDTQYF,TGTGCCAGCAGTGAAGATCCCCGGGGAGGGACAGATACGCAGTATTTT
TRBD1,NA,TRBJ1-6,TRBV30,CASGQEQPLHF,TGTGCCTCGGGACAGGAACAACCCCTCCACTTT